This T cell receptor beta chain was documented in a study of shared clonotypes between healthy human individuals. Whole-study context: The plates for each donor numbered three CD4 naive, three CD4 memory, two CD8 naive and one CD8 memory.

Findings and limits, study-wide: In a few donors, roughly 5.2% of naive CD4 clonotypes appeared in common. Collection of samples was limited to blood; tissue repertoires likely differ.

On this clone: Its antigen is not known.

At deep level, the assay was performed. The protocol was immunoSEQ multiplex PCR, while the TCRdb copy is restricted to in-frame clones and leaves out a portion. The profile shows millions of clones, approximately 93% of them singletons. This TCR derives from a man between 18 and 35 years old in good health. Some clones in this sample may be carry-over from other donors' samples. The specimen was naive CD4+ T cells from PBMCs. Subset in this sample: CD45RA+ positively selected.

Here the CDR3 DNA reads TGCGCCAGCAGCTTGGCTTTGGGGGCCGGGGAGACCCAGTACTTC. Translation gives CASSLALGAGETQYF. V usage is TRBV5-1 and J usage is TRBJ2-5; a weak D match, TRBD1 (6 bases). Trimming took 0 bases from V and 5 from J, leaving 14 bases between them. The CDR3 contains 15 residues. Germline-derived CDR1 and CDR2 are SGHRS and YFSETQ.